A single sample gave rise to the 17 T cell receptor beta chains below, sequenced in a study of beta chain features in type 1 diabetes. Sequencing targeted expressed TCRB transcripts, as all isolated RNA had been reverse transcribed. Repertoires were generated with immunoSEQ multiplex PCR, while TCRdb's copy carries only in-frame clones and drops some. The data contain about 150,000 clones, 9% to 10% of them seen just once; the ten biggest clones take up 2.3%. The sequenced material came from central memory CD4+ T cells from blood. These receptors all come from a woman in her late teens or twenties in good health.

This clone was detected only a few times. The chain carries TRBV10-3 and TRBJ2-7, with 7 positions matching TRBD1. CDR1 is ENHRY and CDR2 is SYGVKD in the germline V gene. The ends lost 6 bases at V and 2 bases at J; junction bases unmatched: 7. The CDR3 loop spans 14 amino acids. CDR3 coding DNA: TGTGCCATCAGGGGGACAGCTACTCCCTACGAGCAGTACTTC. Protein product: CAIRGTATPYEQYF.

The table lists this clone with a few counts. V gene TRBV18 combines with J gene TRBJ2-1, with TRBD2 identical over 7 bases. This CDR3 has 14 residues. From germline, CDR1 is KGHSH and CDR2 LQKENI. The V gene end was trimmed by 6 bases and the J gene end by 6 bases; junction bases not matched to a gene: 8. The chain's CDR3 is CASSLGGGSNEQFF. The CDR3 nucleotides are TGTGCCAGCTCCCTCGGGGGAGGGTCCAATGAGCAGTTCTTC.

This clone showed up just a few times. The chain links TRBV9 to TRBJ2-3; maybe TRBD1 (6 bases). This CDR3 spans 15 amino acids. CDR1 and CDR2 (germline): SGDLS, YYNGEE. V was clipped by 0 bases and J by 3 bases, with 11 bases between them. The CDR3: CASSVDSGETDTQYF. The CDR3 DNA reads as TGTGCCAGCAGCGTAGATTCAGGGGAAACAGATACGCAGTATTTT.

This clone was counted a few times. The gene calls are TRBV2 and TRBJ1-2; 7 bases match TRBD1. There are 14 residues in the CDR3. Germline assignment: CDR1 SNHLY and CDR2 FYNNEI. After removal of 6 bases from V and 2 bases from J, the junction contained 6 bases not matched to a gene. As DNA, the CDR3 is TGTGCCAGCAGCCTGGGACAGCGAAACTATGGCTACACCTTC. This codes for CASSLGQRNYGYTF.

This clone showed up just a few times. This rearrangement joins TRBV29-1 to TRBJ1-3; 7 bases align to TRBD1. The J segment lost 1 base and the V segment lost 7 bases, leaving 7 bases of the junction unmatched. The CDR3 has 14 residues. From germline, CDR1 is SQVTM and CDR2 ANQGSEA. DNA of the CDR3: TGCAGCGCCGGGGACAGAGCTTCTGGAAACACCATATATTTT. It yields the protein CSAGDRASGNTIYF.

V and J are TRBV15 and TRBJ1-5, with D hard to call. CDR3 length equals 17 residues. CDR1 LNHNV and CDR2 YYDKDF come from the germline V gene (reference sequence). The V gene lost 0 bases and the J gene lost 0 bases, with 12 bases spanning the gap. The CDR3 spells CATSRDKEFYSNQPQHF. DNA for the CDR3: TGTGCCACCAGCAGAGACAAGGAGTTTTATAGCAATCAGCCCCAGCATTTT.

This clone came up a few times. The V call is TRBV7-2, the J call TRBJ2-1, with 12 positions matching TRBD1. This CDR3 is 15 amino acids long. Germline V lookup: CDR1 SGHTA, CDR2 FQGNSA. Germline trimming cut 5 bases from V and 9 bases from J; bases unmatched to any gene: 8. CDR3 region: CASSPRDRGLGEQFF. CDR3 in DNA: TGTGCCAGCAGCCCCCGGGACAGGGGGCTAGGTGAGCAGTTCTTC. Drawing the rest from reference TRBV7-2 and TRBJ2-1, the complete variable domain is GAGVSQSPSNKVTEKGKDVELRCDPISGHTALYWYRQSLGQGLEFLIYFQGNSAPDKSGLPSDRFSAERTGGSVSTLTIQRTQQEDSAVYLCASSPRDRGLGEQFFGPGTRLTVL.

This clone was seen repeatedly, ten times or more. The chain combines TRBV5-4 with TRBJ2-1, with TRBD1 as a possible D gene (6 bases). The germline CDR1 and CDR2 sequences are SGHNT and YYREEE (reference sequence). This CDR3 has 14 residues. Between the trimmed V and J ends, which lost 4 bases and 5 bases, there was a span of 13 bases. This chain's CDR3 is CASSPLGADNEQFF. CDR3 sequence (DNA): TGTGCCAGCAGCCCCCTGGGGGCTGACAATGAGCAGTTCTTC.

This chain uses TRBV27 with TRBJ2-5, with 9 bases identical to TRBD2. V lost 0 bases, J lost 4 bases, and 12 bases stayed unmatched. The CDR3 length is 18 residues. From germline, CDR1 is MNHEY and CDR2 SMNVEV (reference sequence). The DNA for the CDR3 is TGTGCCAGCAGTTTATCGTGGGATTGGCGGGAGGGCGGAGAGACCCAGTACTTC. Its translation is CASSLSWDWREGGETQYF.

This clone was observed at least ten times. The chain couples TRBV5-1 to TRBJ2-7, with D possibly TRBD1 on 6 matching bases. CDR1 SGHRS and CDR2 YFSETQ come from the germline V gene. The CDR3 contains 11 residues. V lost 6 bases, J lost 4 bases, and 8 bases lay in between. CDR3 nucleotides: TGCGCCAGCAAGGGGGAGTACGAGCAGTACTTC. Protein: CASKGEYEQYF.

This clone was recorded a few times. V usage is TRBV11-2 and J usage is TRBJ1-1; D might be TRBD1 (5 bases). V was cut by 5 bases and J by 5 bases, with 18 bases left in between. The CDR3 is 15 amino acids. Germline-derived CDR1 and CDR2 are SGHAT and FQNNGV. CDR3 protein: CASSPHGGAQTEAFF. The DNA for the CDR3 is TGTGCCAGCAGCCCCCATGGTGGGGCGCAAACTGAAGCTTTCTTT. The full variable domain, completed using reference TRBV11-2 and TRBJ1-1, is EAGVAQSPRYKIIEKRQSVAFWCNPISGHATLYWYQQILGQGPKLLIQFQNNGVVDDSQLPKDRFSAERLKGVDSTLKIQPAKLEDSAVYLCASSPHGGAQTEAFFGQGTRLTVV.

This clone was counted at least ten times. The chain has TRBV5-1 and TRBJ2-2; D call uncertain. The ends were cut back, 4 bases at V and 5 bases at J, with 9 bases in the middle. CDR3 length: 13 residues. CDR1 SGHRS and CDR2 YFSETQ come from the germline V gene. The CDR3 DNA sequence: TGCGCCAGCAGCCGGGTTCTAACCGGGGAGCTGTTTTTT. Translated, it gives CASSRVLTGELFF.

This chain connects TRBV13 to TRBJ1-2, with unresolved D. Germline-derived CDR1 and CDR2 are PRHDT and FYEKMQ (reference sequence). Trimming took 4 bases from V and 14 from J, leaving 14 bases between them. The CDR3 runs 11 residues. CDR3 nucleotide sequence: TGTGCCAGCAGCTATCGCGGCATCGGAACCTTC. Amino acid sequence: CASSYRGIGTF.

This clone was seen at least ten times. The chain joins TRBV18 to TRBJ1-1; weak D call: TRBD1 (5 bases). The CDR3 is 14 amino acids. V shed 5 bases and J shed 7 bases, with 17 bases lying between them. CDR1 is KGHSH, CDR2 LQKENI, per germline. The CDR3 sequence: CASSTGSVANEAFF. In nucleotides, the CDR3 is TGTGCCAGCTCAACAGGATCGGTAGCTAATGAAGCTTTCTTT.

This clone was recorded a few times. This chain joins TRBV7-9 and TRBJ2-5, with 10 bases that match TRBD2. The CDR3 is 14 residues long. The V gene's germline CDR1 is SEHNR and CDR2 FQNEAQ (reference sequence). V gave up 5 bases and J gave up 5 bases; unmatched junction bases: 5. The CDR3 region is CASSASGSGETQYF. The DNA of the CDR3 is TGTGCCAGCAGCGCTAGCGGGAGCGGTGAGACCCAGTACTTC.

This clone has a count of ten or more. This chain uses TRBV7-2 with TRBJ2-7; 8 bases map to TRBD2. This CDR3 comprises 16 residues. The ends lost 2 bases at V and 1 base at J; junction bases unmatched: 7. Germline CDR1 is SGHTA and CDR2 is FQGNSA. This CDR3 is CASSLTAGTRSYEQYF. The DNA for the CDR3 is TGTGCCAGCAGCTTAACCGCCGGGACTAGGTCCTACGAGCAGTACTTC. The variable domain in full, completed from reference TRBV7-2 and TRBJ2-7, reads GAGVSQSPSNKVTEKGKDVELRCDPISGHTALYWYRQSLGQGLEFLIYFQGNSAPDKSGLPSDRFSAERTGGSVSTLTIQRTQQEDSAVYLCASSLTAGTRSYEQYFGPGTRLTVT.

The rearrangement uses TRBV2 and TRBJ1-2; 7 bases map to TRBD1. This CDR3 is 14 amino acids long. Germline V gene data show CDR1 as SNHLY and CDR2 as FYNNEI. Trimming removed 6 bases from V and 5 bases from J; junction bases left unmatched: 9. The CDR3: CASRRDSPGYGYTF. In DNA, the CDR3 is TGTGCCAGCAGGCGGGACAGCCCCGGGTATGGCTACACCTTC.